The 21 T cell receptor beta chains in this list originate from one sample, sequenced in a study of blood T cell repertoires in COVID-19. Some clones are missing from TCRdb's copy, which holds only in-frame ones; the method was immunoSEQ multiplex PCR. Of 300,000 to 450,000 clones listed, 75% to 90% are singletons. Specimen: peripheral blood. Receptor source: a woman aged 18-29 years with acute or convalescent COVID-19.

This chain connects TRBV9 to TRBJ2-7, with D possibly TRBD2 on 6 matching bases. The V end lost 2 bases, the J end lost 5 bases, and 14 bases lay between the germline ends. This CDR3 has 14 amino acids. Germline V gives CDR1 SGDLS, CDR2 YYNGEE. Here the CDR3 reads CASSVGIAVDEQYF. As DNA, the CDR3 is TGTGCCAGCAGCGTCGGGATAGCGGTCGACGAGCAGTACTTC.

This clone was seen just once. V gene TRBV12-5 combines with J gene TRBJ2-5, with 10 bases matching TRBD1. The CDR3 length is 16 residues. Looked up from germline, CDR1 is LGHNT and CDR2 is FRNRAP. V trimming: 1 base; J trimming: 3 bases; junction bases outside the gene matches: 5. The DNA of the CDR3 is TGTGCTAGTGGTTTGGGACAGGGGGCGGTGGAAGAGACCCAGTACTTC. Its protein is CASGLGQGAVEETQYF. Complete variable domain (other parts from reference TRBV12-5 and TRBJ2-5): DARVTQTPRHKVTEMGQEVTMRCQPILGHNTVFWYRQTMMQGLELLAYFRNRAPLDDSGMPKDRFSAEMPDATLATLKIQPSEPRDSAVYFCASGLGQGAVEETQYFGPGTRLLVL.

The V and J genes are TRBV5-1 and TRBJ2-7, with TRBD2 matching over 14 bases. The J segment lost 7 bases and the V segment lost 2 bases, leaving 8 bases of the junction unmatched. CDR3 length equals 16 residues. Germline assignment: CDR1 SGHRS and CDR2 YFSETQ. CDR3 in amino acids: CASSLPGLAGVGEQYF. CDR3 DNA: TGCGCCAGCAGCTTACCGGGACTAGCGGGAGTTGGTGAGCAGTACTTC.

This chain joins TRBV7-2 and TRBJ2-7; 7 bases fit TRBD1. V shed 4 bases and J 4 bases; nucleotides not matched to a gene: 4. The CDR3 is 13 residues long. CDR1 SGHTA and CDR2 FQGNSA come from the germline V gene. The chain's CDR3 is CASSSNRGYEQYF. CDR3 in DNA: TGTGCCAGCAGCTCGAACAGGGGATACGAGCAGTACTTC.

The CDR3 DNA is TGTGCCAGCAGTGAAGCGCTCCGGGGGGCCGGGAATTCACCCCTCCACTTT. Amino acids: CASSEALRGAGNSPLHF. The chain combines TRBV6-1 with TRBJ1-6, with a weak D call TRBD1 (6 bases). Trimming pared 0 bases from V and 7 bases from J, leaving 16 bases between. Germline values: CDR1 MNHNS, CDR2 SASEGT. The CDR3 spans 17 residues.

The genes are TRBV15 and TRBJ1-2; 9 bases match TRBD1. J lost 1 base, V lost 6 bases, and 3 bases had no gene match. This CDR3 contains 14 residues. Germline loops: CDR1 LNHNV, CDR2 YYDKDF (reference sequence). CDR3 region: CATRGTGNNYGYTF. The DNA of the CDR3 is TGTGCCACCAGAGGGACAGGGAATAACTATGGCTACACCTTC. Full variable domain (missing parts from reference TRBV15 and TRBJ1-2): DAMVIQNPRYQVTQFGKPVTLSCSQTLNHNVMYWYQQKSSQAPKLLFHYYDKDFNNEADTPDNFQSRRPNTSFCFLDIRSPGLGDTAMYLCATRGTGNNYGYTFGSGTRLTVV.

The chain has TRBV11-2 and TRBJ2-3; perhaps TRBD2 as D (6 bases). CDR3 size: 13 residues. Germline CDR1 is SGHAT and CDR2 is FQNNGV. The ends were cut back, 8 bases at V and 4 bases at J, with 13 bases in the middle. CDR3 region: CASCWGGPDTQYF. The CDR3 DNA reads as TGTGCCAGCTGCTGGGGAGGACCAGATACGCAGTATTTT. The variable domain in full, with the rest retrieved from reference TRBV11-2 and TRBJ2-3, is EAGVAQSPRYKIIEKRQSVAFWCNPISGHATLYWYQQILGQGPKLLIQFQNNGVVDDSQLPKDRFSAERLKGVDSTLKIQPAKLEDSAVYLCASCWGGPDTQYFGPGTRLTVL.

The chain has TRBV9 and TRBJ1-2, with TRBD1 identical over 9 bases. With 3 bases clipped from V and 4 bases from J, the junction kept 7 bases outside the gene matches. Germline CDR1 is SGDLS and CDR2 is YYNGEE. This CDR3 is built from 15 residues. The CDR3: CASSAWDREAYGYTF. Here the CDR3 DNA reads TGTGCCAGCAGCGCCTGGGACAGGGAAGCCTATGGCTACACCTTC.

The rearrangement uses TRBV12-3 or TRBV12-4 and TRBJ2-5; possibly TRBD2 for D (6 bases). Deletions cut 6 bases from V and 2 bases from J, with 10 bases between. The CDR3 sequence is 13 residues long. CDR3 sequence: CASSGTPQETQYF. The CDR3 coding sequence is TGTGCCAGCAGCGGGACTCCTCAAGAGACCCAGTACTTC.

The chain links TRBV5-3 to TRBJ1-1; the D gene is possibly TRBD1 (5 bases). TRBV5-3 has ORF status, its function being uncertain. The V gene lost 4 bases and the J gene lost 8 bases, with 12 bases spanning the gap. The CDR3 runs to 12 residues. CDR3 nucleotide sequence: TGTGCCAGAAGCCTCGGGGGGAGCGAAGCTTTCTTT. It yields the protein CARSLGGSEAFF.

This clone was seen more than once but under ten times. The gene calls are TRBV19 and TRBJ1-1; TRBD1 matches at 7 bases. The CDR3 consists of 11 residues. Germline CDR1 is LNHDA and CDR2 is SQIVND (reference sequence). The J segment lost 12 bases and the V segment lost 5 bases, leaving 6 bases of the junction unmatched. For the CDR3, the DNA is TGTGCCAGTAGTTCCGACAGGGCATCTTTCTTT. It encodes CASSSDRASFF.

The chain carries TRBV7-6 and TRBJ2-7, with D possibly matching TRBD1 (5 bases). The CDR3 covers 13 residues. Germline V gene sequence: CDR1 SGHVS, CDR2 FNYEAQ. The ends were cut back, 0 bases at V and 7 bases at J, with 10 bases in the middle. In nucleotides, the CDR3 is TGTGCCAGCAGCTTAGCCCAGGGTTTTGAGCAGTACTTC. This translates into CASSLAQGFEQYF.

J is TRBJ1-1 and V is TRBV6-5; D is undetermined. The CDR3 is 15 residues long. Trimming stripped 0 bases from V and 4 bases from J, with 12 bases between. CDR1 MNHEY and CDR2 SVGAGI come from the germline V gene. CDR3 amino acids: CASSYSLRVGTEAFF. The CDR3 DNA reads TGTGCCAGCAGTTACTCTCTCCGGGTTGGCACTGAAGCTTTCTTT.

CDR3 amino acids: CSVGAGNTGELFF. The CDR3 nucleotides are TGCAGCGTTGGGGCAGGGAACACCGGGGAGCTGTTTTTT. V usage is TRBV29-1 and J usage is TRBJ2-2; unclear D gene. Germline CDR1 SQVTM, CDR2 ANQGSEA. With 4 bases removed from V and 1 base from J, the gap between germline ends came to 7 bases. This CDR3 spans 13 amino acids.

The sample holds one count of this clone. The chain carries TRBV14 and TRBJ1-2; D is unresolved. There are 14 residues in the CDR3. Germline V gene sequence: CDR1 SGHDN, CDR2 FVKESK. V was trimmed by 2 bases and J by 2 bases, leaving 9 bases between them. The CDR3 loop reads CASSQHGENYGYTF. For the CDR3, the DNA is TGTGCCAGCAGCCAACACGGAGAGAACTATGGCTACACCTTC.

A note on this clone: Other nucleotide sequences in the sample specify the same CDR3. The V and J genes are TRBV5-1 and TRBJ1-2, with a tentative D call TRBD1 (6 bases). There are 15 residues in the CDR3. CDR1 and CDR2 (germline): SGHRS, YFSETQ. V gave up 1 base and J gave up 3 bases, with 13 bases separating them. Here the CDR3 DNA reads TGCGCCAGCAGCTTGTCAGGACAGACGGACTATGGCTACACCTTC. Its protein is CASSLSGQTDYGYTF.

The gene calls are TRBV28 and TRBJ1-6; no clear D. The CDR3 loop spans 12 amino acids. Per the germline V gene, CDR1 is MDHEN and CDR2 is SYDVKM. Deletions cut 8 bases from V and 4 bases from J, with 6 bases between. Here the CDR3 DNA reads TGTGCCAGCCGGGGTTATAATTCACCCCTCCACTTT. Protein sequence: CASRGYNSPLHF.

The CDR3 DNA follows: TGTGCCAGCAGTTTAACCCCCCCAACAGGAAGTAGCAATCAGCCCCAGCATTTT. Translating it yields CASSLTPPTGSSNQPQHF. The rearrangement links TRBV28 to TRBJ1-5; D might be TRBD1 (5 bases). The V end was cut by 2 bases, the J end by 0 bases, with 17 bases between. This CDR3 contains 18 residues. The germline V gene has CDR1 MDHEN and CDR2 SYDVKM.

This clone came up many times. This chain connects TRBV27 to TRBJ1-2; the D gene is possibly TRBD1 (5 bases). The CDR3 has 13 amino acids. With 6 bases removed from V and 2 bases from J, the gap between germline ends came to 10 bases. Germline V CDR1 and CDR2: MNHEY, SMNVEV (reference sequence). The CDR3 spells CASRRDVNYGYTF. CDR3 bases: TGTGCCAGCAGGCGGGACGTCAACTATGGCTACACCTTC.

V and J are TRBV7-3 and TRBJ1-2; the D is unclear. The germline CDR1 and CDR2 sequences are SGHTA and FQGTGA. With 3 bases removed from V and 2 bases from J, the gap between germline ends came to 13 bases. This CDR3 has 15 residues. In DNA form, the CDR3 reads TGTGCCAGCAGCTTCCCGAGACGGAGGAACTATGGCTACACCTTC. Translation gives CASSFPRRRNYGYTF.

This clone has only one observation. V is TRBV6-2 or TRBV6-3 and J is TRBJ2-4; D gene uncertain. Trimming took off 6 bases at V and 3 bases at J, with 12 bases between the two ends. The length of the CDR3 is 14 residues. The germline V gene has CDR1 MNHEY and CDR2 SVGEGT. The CDR3 protein is CASSPKTNKNIQYF. The CDR3 bases are TGTGCCAGCAGCCCAAAGACAAACAAAAACATTCAGTACTTC.